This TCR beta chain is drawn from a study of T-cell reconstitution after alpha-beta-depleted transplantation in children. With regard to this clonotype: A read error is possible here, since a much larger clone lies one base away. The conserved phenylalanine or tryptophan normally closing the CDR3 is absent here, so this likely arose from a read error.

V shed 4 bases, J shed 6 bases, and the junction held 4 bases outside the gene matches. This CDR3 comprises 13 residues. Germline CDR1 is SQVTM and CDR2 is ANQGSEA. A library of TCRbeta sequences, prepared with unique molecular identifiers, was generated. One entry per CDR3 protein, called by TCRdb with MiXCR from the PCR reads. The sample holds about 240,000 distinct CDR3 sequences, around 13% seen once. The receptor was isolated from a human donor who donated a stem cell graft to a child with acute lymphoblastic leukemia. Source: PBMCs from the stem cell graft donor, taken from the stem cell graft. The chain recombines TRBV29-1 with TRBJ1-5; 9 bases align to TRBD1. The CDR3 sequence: CSVGGQGGQPQHL. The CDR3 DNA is TGCAGCGTTGGGGGACAGGGTGGTCAGCCCCAGCATTTG.